The next 32 T cell receptor beta chains were all read from a single sample in a study of T cells after yellow fever vaccination. TCRdb re-called the 5' RACE reads through MiXCR, storing one row per CDR3 protein. The sample yields about 340,000 distinct CDR3 sequences, roughly 8.7% seen once. The input for sequencing was PBMCs, taken on the day of the first yellow fever vaccination. The receptor set was obtained from a man aged 18 to 35 who received the YFV17D yellow fever vaccine.

In this sample, this clonotype turned up many times. The gene calls are TRBV7-2 and TRBJ2-7; 8 nucleotides match TRBD2. This CDR3 is 14 amino acids long. CDR1 is SGHTA and CDR2 is FQGNSA in the germline V gene. After removal of 1 base from V and 2 bases from J, the junction contained 1 base not matched to a gene. The chain's CDR3 is CASSLGGLAYEQYF. In DNA form, the CDR3 reads TGTGCCAGCAGCTTAGGGGGACTAGCCTACGAGCAGTACTTC.

In its sample, this clonotype was seen many times. This sequence joins TRBV9 and TRBJ2-3; 7 bases are a match to TRBD2. The CDR3 extends over 15 amino acids. Germline loops: CDR1 SGDLS, CDR2 YYNGEE. V dropped 0 bases and J dropped 2; count of bases not matched to a gene: 3. CDR3 loop: CASSVGLAATDTQYF. CDR3 nucleotide sequence: TGTGCCAGCAGCGTAGGTCTAGCGGCCACAGATACGCAGTATTTT.

The rearrangement uses TRBV19 and TRBJ1-4; perhaps TRBD1 as D (6 bases). V was shortened by 3 bases and J by 10 bases, with 12 bases between the two germline ends. CDR1 is LNHDA, CDR2 SQIVND, per germline (reference sequence). The CDR3 has 13 amino acids. This CDR3 reads CASSINREGKLFF. The CDR3 nucleotides read TGTGCCAGTAGTATTAACAGGGAAGGAAAACTGTTTTTT. The full variable domain, with the rest looked up from reference TRBV19 and TRBJ1-4, is DGGITQSPKYLFRKEGQNVTLSCEQNLNHDAMYWYRQDPGQGLRLIYYSQIVNDFQKGDIAEGYSVSREKKESFPLTVTSAQKNPTAFYLCASSINREGKLFFGSGTQLSVL.

V and J are TRBV5-5 and TRBJ2-6; perhaps TRBD1 as D (5 bases). This CDR3 is built from 15 residues. Germline CDR1 is SGHKS and CDR2 is YYEKEE (reference sequence). The ends were cut back, 4 bases at V and 1 base at J, with 9 bases in the middle. Here the CDR3 DNA reads TGTGCCAGCAGCCCGACAGTGTCTGGGGCCAACGTCCTGACTTTC. Its protein product is CASSPTVSGANVLTF.

This clonotype was observed a few times. The chain carries TRBV10-3 and TRBJ2-5, with a tentative D call TRBD1 (6 bases). CDR1 is ENHRY and CDR2 is SYGVKD in the germline V gene. V was clipped by 4 bases and J by 5 bases, with 17 bases between them. The CDR3 consists of 15 residues. The CDR3 DNA reads TGTGCCATCAGTGGCCACAGGGACACGGACGAGACCCAGTACTTC. It yields the protein CAISGHRDTDETQYF.

This clonotype was counted only a few times. The CDR3 spells CASSLTGISSYNEQFF. The CDR3 DNA is TGTGCCAGCAGCTTAACAGGGATCAGCTCCTACAATGAGCAGTTCTTC. The gene calls are TRBV5-6 and TRBJ2-1; perhaps TRBD1 as D (6 bases). The CDR3 has 16 amino acids. V shed 2 bases and J shed 0 bases, with 12 bases lying between them. CDR1 is SGHDT, CDR2 YYEEEE, per germline.

V is TRBV20-1 and J is TRBJ1-2, with TRBD1 matching over 7 bases. Germline CDR1 reads DFQATT; CDR2 reads SNEGSKA (reference sequence). The CDR3 sequence is 13 residues long. The J segment lost 6 bases and the V segment lost 4 bases, leaving 8 bases of the junction unmatched. For the CDR3, the DNA is TGCAGTGCTATACAGGGGAAGAGGGATGGCTACACCTTC. As protein: CSAIQGKRDGYTF.

The table lists this clonotype with a few counts. The chain carries TRBV20-1 and TRBJ2-7; D is possibly TRBD2 (7 bases). V was pared by 0 bases and J by 2 bases, with 14 bases between. Germline CDR1 and CDR2: DFQATT and SNEGSKA (reference sequence). The CDR3 covers 15 residues. In DNA, the CDR3 is TGCAGTGCTAGAGATGGCGGGGGCGCAACCTACGAGCAGTACTTC. The encoded protein is CSARDGGGATYEQYF.

The rearrangement links TRBV6-1 to TRBJ1-2; D perhaps matches TRBD1 (6 bases). The CDR3 totals 16 residues. Per the germline V gene, CDR1 is MNHNS and CDR2 is SASEGT. The germline V and J ends were trimmed by 7 bases and 0 bases, with 18 bases remaining between them. CDR3 protein: CASTTRGRSSNYGYTF. CDR3 coding DNA: TGTGCCAGCACCACTCGGGGGCGAAGCTCTAACTATGGCTACACCTTC.

The gene calls are TRBV12-3 or TRBV12-4 and TRBJ1-6; no reliable D call. CDR3 length equals 15 residues. Trimming shortened V by 5 bases and J by 3 bases, and 11 bases separated the two germline ends. CDR3 residues: CASSIRADYNSPLHF. CDR3 sequence (DNA): TGTGCCAGCAGTATCCGGGCCGACTATAATTCACCCCTCCACTTT.

This clonotype was recorded at least ten times. The chain couples TRBV5-1 to TRBJ1-1; the D gene is possibly TRBD1 (5 bases). The V gene's germline CDR1 is SGHRS and CDR2 YFSETQ. V lost 7 bases and J lost 2, with 12 bases in between. The CDR3 is 13 residues long. The CDR3 bases are TGCGCCAGCCAACCGCAGGGAAACACTGAAGCTTTCTTT. Amino acid sequence: CASQPQGNTEAFF.

This chain uses TRBV7-9 with TRBJ2-7; D unclear. Germline V CDR1 and CDR2: SEHNR, FQNEAQ (reference sequence). This CDR3 is built from 13 residues. V was cut by 5 bases and J by 9 bases, with 17 bases left in between. The CDR3 spells CASSPGTGLGQYV. The CDR3 region has the DNA TGTGCCAGCAGCCCAGGCACGGGCCTAGGGCAGTACGTC.

The V call is TRBV20-1, the J call TRBJ2-5; the match to TRBD2 covers 7 bases. In germline, CDR1 is DFQATT, CDR2 SNEGSKA (reference sequence). This CDR3 comprises 12 residues. V shed 5 bases, J shed 3 bases, and the junction held 3 bases outside the gene matches. CDR3 loop: CSALRGEETQYF. The DNA of the CDR3 is TGCAGTGCTCTCCGGGGGGAAGAGACCCAGTACTTC.

This clonotype showed up just a few times. The chain carries TRBV7-9 and TRBJ2-2; 7 bases fit TRBD1. The trim removed 9 bases at V and 5 bases at J, leaving 18 bases unmatched. CDR1 SEHNR and CDR2 FQNEAQ come from the germline V gene (reference sequence). This CDR3 is 17 amino acids long. CDR3 in DNA: TGTGCCAGTACTGCCAGGGACAGAGTTTTCCGTACCGGGGAGCTGTTTTTT. Translated, it gives CASTARDRVFRTGELFF.

This clonotype showed up just a few times. This chain links TRBV20-1 with TRBJ2-3, with D maybe TRBD1 (5 bases). Deletions cut 1 base from V and 1 base from J, with 9 bases between. There are 14 residues in the CDR3. CDR1 DFQATT and CDR2 SNEGSKA come from the germline V gene (reference sequence). The CDR3 DNA sequence: TGCAGTGCTAGAGGCAGGGTGGGCACAGATACGCAGTATTTT. It translates to CSARGRVGTDTQYF.

This clonotype was found a few times. The chain recombines TRBV6-1 with TRBJ2-7, with TRBD1 identical over 10 bases. With 1 base clipped from V and 2 bases from J, the junction kept 2 bases outside the gene matches. The CDR3 has 15 residues. Germline V gene lookup returns CDR1 MNHNS and CDR2 SASEGT. CDR3 region: CASSEDGTGAYEQYF. The CDR3 DNA reads as TGTGCCAGCAGTGAAGATGGGACAGGGGCCTACGAGCAGTACTTC.

There are a few counts of this clonotype. The CDR3 spells CASSQTQFLSGELFF. The CDR3 coding sequence is TGTGCCAGCAGCCAAACTCAGTTCCTTTCCGGGGAGCTGTTTTTT. This chain links TRBV4-2 with TRBJ2-2; D not certain. This CDR3 region has 15 residues. Trimming removed 2 bases from V and 6 bases from J, with 13 bases in between. Germline assignment: CDR1 LGHNA and CDR2 YNFKEQ.

The chain employs TRBV6-1 and TRBJ1-2; 8 nucleotides align to TRBD1. Looked up from germline, CDR1 is MNHNS and CDR2 is SASEGT. This CDR3 has 13 amino acids. The J segment lost 5 bases and the V segment lost 5 bases, leaving 4 bases of the junction unmatched. The CDR3 protein is CASSNTGGYGYTF. The CDR3 coding sequence is TGTGCCAGCAGTAATACAGGGGGGTATGGCTACACCTTC.

This chain connects TRBV5-6 to TRBJ1-5; D possibly corresponds to TRBD1 (6 bases). Trimming removed 1 base at V and 6 bases at J, with 14 bases between. The CDR3 runs to 15 residues. Germline V gives CDR1 SGHDT, CDR2 YYEEEE. The CDR3 DNA reads as TGTGCCAGCAGCTTGCGGCCAGGGGTAGGTCAGCCCCAGCATTTT. Translation gives CASSLRPGVGQPQHF. Using reference TRBV5-6 and TRBJ1-5 for the parts outside the CDR3, the full variable domain is DAGVTQSPTHLIKTRGQQVTLRCSPKSGHDTVSWYQQALGQGPQFIFQYYEEEERQRGNFPDRFSGHQFPNYSSELNVNALLLGDSALYLCASSLRPGVGQPQHFGDGTRLSIL.

This clonotype showed up many times. This rearrangement joins TRBV12-3 or TRBV12-4 to TRBJ2-1, with D perhaps matching TRBD2 (6 bases). This CDR3 contains 13 residues. V lost 8 bases and J 7 bases, leaving 15 bases between the germline ends. In DNA form, the CDR3 reads TGTGCCAGCCGCCCGGGACTCATAAATGAGCAGTTCTTC. It specifies CASRPGLINEQFF.

This sequence joins TRBV6-6 and TRBJ1-1; a possible D gene is TRBD1 (5 bases). Trimming left V 2 bases short and J 7 bases short, with 8 bases between. Germline CDR1 and CDR2: MNHNY and SVGAGI (reference sequence). The CDR3 has 12 residues. The DNA for the CDR3 is TGTGCCAGCAGTTACGGAGGGGTTGAAGCTTTCTTT. It codes for CASSYGGVEAFF.

V gene TRBV20-1 combines with J gene TRBJ1-2; perhaps TRBD1 as D (6 bases). The CDR3 length is 15 residues. The V end lost 2 bases, the J end lost 7 bases, and 20 bases lay between the germline ends. Germline V gene data show CDR1 as DFQATT and CDR2 as SNEGSKA (reference sequence). DNA of the CDR3: TGCAGTGCTAGAAAGGGGGACGACACCGGGGGTGGCTACACCTTC. Its protein is CSARKGDDTGGGYTF.

The rearrangement uses TRBV6-2 or TRBV6-3 and TRBJ2-7; either TRBD1 or TRBD2 may fit D (6 bases each). This CDR3 comprises 16 residues. From germline, CDR1 is MNHEY and CDR2 SVGEGT. Trimming cost V 0 bases and J 4 bases, with 16 bases left between them. CDR3 nucleotide sequence: TGTGCCAGCAGTTACTCGAGTACGGGGGCCGGGTACGAGCAGTACTTC. Translation: CASSYSSTGAGYEQYF.

The gene calls are TRBV7-2 and TRBJ2-1; D not resolved. The CDR3 has 13 amino acids. Germline loops: CDR1 SGHTA, CDR2 FQGNSA. V gave up 1 base and J gave up 8 bases, with 9 bases separating them. DNA of the CDR3: TGTGCCAGCAGCTTAGAGGTTGGGTATGAGCAGTTCTTC. Its protein product is CASSLEVGYEQFF.

The gene calls are TRBV7-9 and TRBJ1-2; 8 bases are shared with TRBD1. This CDR3 comprises 15 residues. The germline V gene has CDR1 SEHNR and CDR2 FQNEAQ (reference sequence). Trimming removed 1 base from V and 4 bases from J; junction bases left unmatched: 5. The CDR3 here is CASSLVGQGAYGYTF. The CDR3, as DNA: TGTGCCAGCAGCTTAGTCGGGCAGGGGGCCTATGGCTACACCTTC.

The chain is built from TRBV5-1 and TRBJ2-5; D possibly matches TRBD1 or TRBD2 (6 bases each). Germline CDR1 is SGHRS and CDR2 is YFSETQ. V gave up 3 bases and J gave up 4 bases, with 19 bases separating them. This CDR3 has 16 amino acids. The CDR3 region has the DNA TGCGCCAGCAGCTCGGGACCAACGGGGGCGGCAGAGACCCAGTACTTC. As protein: CASSSGPTGAAETQYF. The whole variable domain, filled in from reference TRBV5-1 and TRBJ2-5, reads KAGVTQTPRYLIKTRGQQVTLSCSPISGHRSVSWYQQTPGQGLQFLFEYFSETQRNKGNFPGRFSGRQFSNSRSEMNVSTLELGDSALYLCASSSGPTGAAETQYFGPGTRLLVL.

This clonotype was detected only a few times. CDR3 protein: CASSQLAGGNEQFF. DNA for the CDR3: TGTGCCAGCAGCCAACTAGCGGGGGGCAATGAGCAGTTCTTC. The chain uses TRBV3-1 and TRBJ2-1, with 11 bases fitting TRBD2. This CDR3 contains 14 residues. Germline CDR1 reads LGHDT; CDR2 reads YNNKEL (reference sequence). The ends lost 2 bases at V and 6 bases at J; junction bases unmatched: 0.

The V call is TRBV20-1, the J call TRBJ1-1; no clear D. In germline, CDR1 is DFQATT, CDR2 SNEGSKA (reference sequence). V was trimmed by 1 base and J by 4 bases, leaving 7 bases between them. There are 12 residues in the CDR3. The CDR3 nucleotides read TGCAGTGCTAGAGTTGGGCCCACTGAAGCTTTCTTT. This gives the protein CSARVGPTEAFF.

This clonotype occurred many times. The CDR3 protein is CASSLMGGSPLHF. In DNA, the CDR3 is TGCGCCAGCAGCTTGATGGGAGGATCACCCCTCCACTTT. The gene calls are TRBV5-1 and TRBJ1-6, with D unresolved. The V gene lost 1 base and the J gene lost 10 bases, with 9 bases spanning the gap. Germline values: CDR1 SGHRS, CDR2 YFSETQ. The CDR3 sequence is 13 residues long.

The chain carries TRBV18 and TRBJ2-2, with TRBD1 as a possible D gene (6 bases). The CDR3 runs 14 residues. Germline CDR1 is KGHSH and CDR2 is LQKENI. The V end lost 4 bases, the J end lost 4 bases, and 10 bases lay between the germline ends. The CDR3 loop reads CASSRYRVTGELFF. The CDR3 DNA reads TGTGCCAGCTCACGCTACAGGGTCACCGGGGAGCTGTTTTTT.

There are a few counts of this clonotype. V gene TRBV5-1 combines with J gene TRBJ2-1; 8 bases match TRBD1. V gave up 4 bases and J gave up 8 bases; unmatched junction bases: 11. Germline loops: CDR1 SGHRS, CDR2 YFSETQ. The CDR3 sequence is 15 residues long. The CDR3 bases are TGCGCCAGCAGCCCTCTGGACAGGGAATTCGATGAGCAGTTCTTC. This gives the protein CASSPLDREFDEQFF. The full variable domain, its missing parts supplied by reference TRBV5-1 and TRBJ2-1, is KAGVTQTPRYLIKTRGQQVTLSCSPISGHRSVSWYQQTPGQGLQFLFEYFSETQRNKGNFPGRFSGRQFSNSRSEMNVSTLELGDSALYLCASSPLDREFDEQFFGPGTRLTVL.

This sequence joins TRBV9 and TRBJ2-3; weak D call: TRBD1 (6 bases). The V end was cut by 3 bases, the J end by 0 bases, with 11 bases between. CDR3 length: 15 residues. Germline V lookup: CDR1 SGDLS, CDR2 YYNGEE. The CDR3 nucleotides read TGTGCCAGCAGCGCAGGACAGTCTAGCACAGATACGCAGTATTTT. As protein: CASSAGQSSTDTQYF.